This T cell receptor beta chain was captured by sequencing in a study of blood T cell repertoires in COVID-19. Study overall: PBMCs, B-cell-depleted T cells, or T cells provided the cDNA or gDNA that made up the material.

In assigning cohorts, the study relied on participant-reported clinical history. Data came from immunoSEQ multiplex PCR; TCRdb stores just in-frame clones and leaves some out. Among tens of thousands of clones listed, 75% to 90% were seen once. This CDR3 comprises 17 residues. Germline V gene sequence: CDR1 MNHEY, CDR2 SVGEGT. J was trimmed by 4 bases and V by 6 bases; bases with no gene match: 17. This sequence originates from a woman aged 45-65 years with acute COVID-19. The material sequenced was PBMCs or T cells enriched from blood (not recorded which). J is TRBJ1-2 and V is TRBV6-2 or TRBV6-3; TRBD1 matches 7 bases. CDR3 in amino acids: CASSPPGTAHVLYGYTF. The CDR3 DNA reads TGTGCCAGCAGCCCCCCCGGGACAGCTCATGTTCTCTATGGCTACACCTTC.